A single TCR beta chain is shown here with its context. Germline V gene data show CDR1 as MGHRA and CDR2 as YSYEKL. Deletions cut 1 base from V and 4 bases from J, with 7 bases between. The CDR3 is 13 amino acids. Measured with immunoSEQ multiplex PCR; TCRdb has only the in-frame clones, and not every one. Of tens of thousands of clones in the sample, 93% were seen once. This sample is part of a study of T cell changes during pregnancy in multiple sclerosis. The sequencing used CD8+ T cells from peripheral blood mononuclear cells, collected in the second trimester of pregnancy. This sequence originates from a female donor with multiple sclerosis, enrolled in a pregnancy study. The V call is TRBV4-1, the J call TRBJ1-1; TRBD1 is a possible D gene (5 bases). CDR3 sequence (DNA): TGCGCCAGCAGCCAAGTGGGGGGCACTGAAGCTTTCTTT. Its protein is CASSQVGGTEAFF.